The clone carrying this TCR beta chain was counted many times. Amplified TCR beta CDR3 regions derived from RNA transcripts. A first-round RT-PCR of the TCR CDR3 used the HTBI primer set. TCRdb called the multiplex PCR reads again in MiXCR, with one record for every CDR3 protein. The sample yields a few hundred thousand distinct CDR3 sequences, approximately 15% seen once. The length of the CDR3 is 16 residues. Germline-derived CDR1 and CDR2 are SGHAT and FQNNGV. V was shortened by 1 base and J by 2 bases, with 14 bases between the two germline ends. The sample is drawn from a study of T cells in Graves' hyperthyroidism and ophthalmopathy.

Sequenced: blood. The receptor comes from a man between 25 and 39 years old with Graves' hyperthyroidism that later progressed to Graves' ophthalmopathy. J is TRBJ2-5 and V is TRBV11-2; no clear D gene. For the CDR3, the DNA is TGTGCCAGCAGCTTAGGTCACAGAGCGCCTCAAGAGACCCAGTACTTC. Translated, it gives CASSLGHRAPQETQYF.